This T cell receptor beta chain was recovered during a study of control samples from healthy donors and cancer patients. TCRdb's copy holds only in-frame clones and misses some; the assay was immunoSEQ multiplex PCR. The sample lists 120,000 to 150,000 clones; 91% were seen once. Trimming cost V 7 bases and J 5 bases, with 11 bases left between them. The CDR3 has 11 amino acids. Looked up from germline, CDR1 is DFQATT and CDR2 is SNEGSKA (reference sequence). The V and J genes are TRBV20-1 and TRBJ1-2, with TRBD1 as a possible D gene (6 bases). Material: blood. This TCR derives from a man younger than 35 in good health. In DNA, the CDR3 is TGCAGTGGGGGGCGCAGTTATGGCTACACCTTC. Translation: CSGGRSYGYTF.